This TCR beta chain originates from a study of CD8+ T cells in alopecia areata. Study-wide points: Shared TCR sequences were less clear between patients than in mice, possibly partly from HLA diversity.

The CDR3 spans 18 residues. V lost 4 bases to trimming and J lost 0 bases; unmatched junction nucleotides: 7. Documented treatment: oral pan-JAK inhibitor, 5-10 mg twice daily. Concerning this clone itself: Antigen: not known.

Sequencing relied on a cDNA template that was reverse transcribed from extracted RNA. This table comes from immunoSEQ multiplex PCR, and its TCRdb copy is limited to in-frame clones, with some not included. The sample yields roughly 100,000 clones, around 55% seen once. The sample here was CD8+ T cells sorted from blood, taken at week 4, from a patient treated with tofacitinib. The chain links TRBV23-1 to TRBJ2-4, with 12 bases identical to TRBD2. Being an ORF, TRBV23-1 has a function that is uncertain. The receptor was derived from a human donor with alopecia areata. The CDR3 protein is CASSPTSGRGGAKNIQYF. The CDR3 region has the DNA TGCGCCAGCAGTCCGACTAGCGGGAGAGGGGGAGCCAAAAACATTCAGTACTTC.